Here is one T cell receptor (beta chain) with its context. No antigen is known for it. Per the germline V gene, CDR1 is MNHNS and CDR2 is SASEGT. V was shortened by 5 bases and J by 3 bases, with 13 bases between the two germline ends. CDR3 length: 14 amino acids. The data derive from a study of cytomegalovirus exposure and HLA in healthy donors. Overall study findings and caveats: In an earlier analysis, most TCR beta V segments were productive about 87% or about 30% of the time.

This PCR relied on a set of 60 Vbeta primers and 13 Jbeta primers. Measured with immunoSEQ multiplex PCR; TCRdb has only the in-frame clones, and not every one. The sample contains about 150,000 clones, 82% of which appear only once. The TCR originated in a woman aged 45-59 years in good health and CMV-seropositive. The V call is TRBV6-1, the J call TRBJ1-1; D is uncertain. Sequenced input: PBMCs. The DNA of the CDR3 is TGTGCCAGCAGTACCATGGGGAGGGACACTGAAGCTTTCTTT. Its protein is CASSTMGRDTEAFF.